This T cell receptor beta chain was captured in a study of CD8+CD57+ T cells in acquired aplastic anemia. Whole-study context: Sorted cells (CD4+ and CD8+) yielded DNA amounts that averaged around 3.5 ug. Healthy-donor CD4+ cells averaged roughly 10.8 million reads.

Points from the study as a whole: Patients and controls shared fewer than 30 CD8+ CDR3 sequences.

In this sample, this clonotype turned up once. The target antigen is unknown. Investigators profiled TCR beta VDJ and CDR3 from genomic DNA template. Using its own MiXCR run on the reads, TCRdb lists one record per CDR3 protein. The sample holds around 180,000 distinct CDR3 sequences, just under 65% seen once. The receptor was derived from a human donor in good health. Sequenced input: sorted CD4+, CD8+, or CD8+CD57+ T cells (not recorded which) from PBMCs.

The CDR3 coding sequence is TGTGCCAGCAGCCAAGGAAATAGAGCTAACTATGGCTACACCTTC. Its translation: CASSQGNRANYGYTF. The J gene is TRBJ1-2, the V gene TRBV9; D remains unclear. The germline V and J ends were trimmed by 4 bases and 0 bases, with 13 bases remaining between them. CDR1 is SGDLS, CDR2 YYNGEE, per germline. The CDR3 contains 15 residues.